Here is one T cell receptor (beta chain) with its context. Antigen specificity is unknown. The CDR3 is 15 residues long. Germline V lookup: CDR1 SGHRS, CDR2 YFSETQ. With 1 base removed from V and 6 bases from J, the gap between germline ends came to 16 bases. This sample stems from a study of shared clonotypes between healthy human individuals. Study-wide context: The study enrolled a couple of women and three men aged 18 to 49. Study observations and caveats: Read depth was anticipated to influence clonotype sharing among donors. Sequencing of the sorted subsets was shown by rarefaction to be incomplete despite large depth.

Profiled with immunoSEQ multiplex PCR; TCRdb holds only in-frame clones, not every one. The sample has just over 2,000,000 clones, roughly 96% seen once. Donors were healthy HIV-negative adults without recently reported acute infections or vaccinations. The gene calls are TRBV5-1 and TRBJ2-5, with a weak D call TRBD2 (7 bases). Sequenced: naive CD4+ T cells sorted from blood. Subset given: CD45RA+ positively selected. The TCR comes from a man between 18 and 35 years old in good health. The CDR3 reads CASSLTGIGGKTQYF. DNA for the CDR3: TGCGCCAGCAGCTTGACAGGGATCGGGGGGAAGACCCAGTACTTC.